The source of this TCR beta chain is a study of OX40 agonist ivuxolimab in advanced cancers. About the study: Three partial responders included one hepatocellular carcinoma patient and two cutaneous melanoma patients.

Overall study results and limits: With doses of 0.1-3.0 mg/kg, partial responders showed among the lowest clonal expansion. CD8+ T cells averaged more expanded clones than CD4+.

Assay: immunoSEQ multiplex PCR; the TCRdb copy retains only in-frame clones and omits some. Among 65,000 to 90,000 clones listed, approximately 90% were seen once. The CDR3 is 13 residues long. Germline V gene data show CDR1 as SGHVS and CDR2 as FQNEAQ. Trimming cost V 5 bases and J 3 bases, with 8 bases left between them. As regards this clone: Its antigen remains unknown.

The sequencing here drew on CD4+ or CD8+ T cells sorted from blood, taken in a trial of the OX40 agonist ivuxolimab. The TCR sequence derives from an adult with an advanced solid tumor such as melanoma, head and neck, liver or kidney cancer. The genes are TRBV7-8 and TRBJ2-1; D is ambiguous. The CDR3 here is CASSERYYNEQFF. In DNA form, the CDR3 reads TGTGCCAGCAGCGAAAGATACTACAATGAGCAGTTCTTC.